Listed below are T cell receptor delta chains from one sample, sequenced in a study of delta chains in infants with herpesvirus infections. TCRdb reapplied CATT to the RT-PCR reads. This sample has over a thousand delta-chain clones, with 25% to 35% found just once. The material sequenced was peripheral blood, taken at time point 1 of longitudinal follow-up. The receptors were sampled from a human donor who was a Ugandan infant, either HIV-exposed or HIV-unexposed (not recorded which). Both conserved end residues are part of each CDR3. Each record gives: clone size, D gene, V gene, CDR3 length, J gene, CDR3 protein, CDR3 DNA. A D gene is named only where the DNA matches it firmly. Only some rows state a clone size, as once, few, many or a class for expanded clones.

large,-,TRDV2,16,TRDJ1,CACDTRGDIYTDKLIF,TGTGCCTGTGACACGAGGGGGGACATCTACACCGATAAACTCATCTTT
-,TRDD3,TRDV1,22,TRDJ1,CALGELSREGNWGSPYTDKLIF,TGTGCTCTTGGGGAACTCTCCCGCGAGGGCAACTGGGGGTCCCCGTACACCGATAAACTCATCTTT
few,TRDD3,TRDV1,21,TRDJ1,CALGELVSIESAGGSEDKLIF,TGTGCTCTTGGGGAACTAGTGAGTATCGAGTCCGCTGGGGGATCGGAGGATAAACTCATCTTT
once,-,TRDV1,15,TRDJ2,CALGVLPALTAQLFF,TGTGCTCTTGGGGTCCTCCCCGCTTTGACAGCACAACTCTTCTTT
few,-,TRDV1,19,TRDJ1,CALGELDQTRSGDTDKLIF,TGTGCTCTTGGGGAACTCGACCAGACCCGCTCGGGGGACACCGATAAACTCATCTTT
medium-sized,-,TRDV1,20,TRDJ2,CALGELSDCGIQALTAQLFF,TGTGCTCTTGGGGAACTAAGCGATTGCGGGATTCAAGCTTTGACAGCACAACTCTTCTTT
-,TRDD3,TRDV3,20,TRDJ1,CAFTSPIPRWDTTDTDKLIF,TGTGCCTTCACTTCCCCCATTCCTAGATGGGATACGACTGACACCGATAAACTCATCTTT
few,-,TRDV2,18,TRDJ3,CACDTAGTSSWDTRQMFF,TGTGCCTGTGACACCGCGGGGACGAGCTCCTGGGACACCCGACAGATGTTTTTC
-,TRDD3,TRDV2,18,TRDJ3,CACDTWGTDSWDTRQMFF,TGTGCCTGTGACACCTGGGGGACTGACTCCTGGGACACCCGACAGATGTTTTTC
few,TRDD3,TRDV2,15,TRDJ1,CACDILGDTSDRLIF,TGTGCCTGTGACATACTGGGGGATACGAGCGATAGACTCATCTTT
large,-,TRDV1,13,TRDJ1,CALGEVIESKLIF,TGTGCTCTTGGGGAAGTCATTGAGTCTAAACTCATCTTT
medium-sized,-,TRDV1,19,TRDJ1,CALGESYGSTHLYTDKLIF,TGTGCTCTTGGGGAAAGCTACGGGTCGACCCACCTATACACCGATAAACTCATCTTT
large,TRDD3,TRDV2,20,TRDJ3,CACDKVLGDSNSWDTRQMFF,TGTGCCTGTGACAAAGTACTGGGGGATTCAAACTCCTGGGACACCCGACAGATGTTTTTC
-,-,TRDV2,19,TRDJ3,CACDTVLALSSWDTRKMFF,TGTGCCTGTGACACCGTTCTGGCCCTAAGCTCCTGGGACACCCGAAAGATGTTTTTC
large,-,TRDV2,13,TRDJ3,CACDTWDTRQMFF,TGTGCCTGTGACACCTGGGACACCCGACAGATGTTTTTC
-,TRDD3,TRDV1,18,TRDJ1,CALGEEFLGALYTDKLIF,TGTGCTCTTGGGGAAGAGTTTCTGGGGGCCTTATACACCGATAAACTCATCTTT
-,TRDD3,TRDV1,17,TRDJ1,CALGPTYVWGIGGKLIF,TGTGCTCTTGGGCCCACCTACGTCTGGGGGATCGGGGGTAAACTCATCTTT
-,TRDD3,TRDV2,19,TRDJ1,CACDPAFSPYWGKVDKLIF,TGTGCCTGTGACCCAGCCTTCAGTCCTTACTGGGGGAAGGTCGATAAACTCATCTTT
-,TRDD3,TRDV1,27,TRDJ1,CALGELWGGTFHPLPYWGISSIDKLIF,TGTGCTCTTGGGGAACTTTGGGGTGGTACCTTCCATCCTCTACCTTACTGGGGGATATCTTCCATCGATAAACTCATCTTT
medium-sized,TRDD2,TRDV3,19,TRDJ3,CASPFLRKVHPWDTRQMFF,TGTGCCTCCCCCTTCCTACGTAAAGTACATCCCTGGGACACCCGACAGATGTTTTTC
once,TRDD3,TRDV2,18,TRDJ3,CACDTWGTSSWDTRQMFF,TGTGCCTGTGACACCTGGGGGACAAGCTCCTGGGACACCCGACAGATGTTTTTC
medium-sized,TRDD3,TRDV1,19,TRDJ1,CALGEYYYWGIIYTDKLIF,TGTGCTCTTGGGGAATACTACTACTGGGGGATAATTTACACCGATAAACTCATCTTT
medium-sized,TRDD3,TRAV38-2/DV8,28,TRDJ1,CAYRSFSSLSPGTGGYAYPTGDTDKLIF,TGTGCTTATAGGAGCTTCTCCAGCCTCTCCCCAGGTACTGGGGGATACGCGTATCCAACGGGTGACACCGATAAACTCATCTTT
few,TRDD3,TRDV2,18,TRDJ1,CACDVLGSGGYWGDKLIF,TGTGCCTGTGACGTTTTAGGATCTGGGGGATACTGGGGAGATAAACTCATCTTT
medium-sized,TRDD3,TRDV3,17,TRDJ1,CAFSLRMGYDHTDKLIF,TGTGCCTTTAGCCTTCGCATGGGATACGATCACACCGATAAACTCATCTTT
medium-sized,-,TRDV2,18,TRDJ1,CACDTVGGKSPFTDKLIF,TGTGCCTGTGACACCGTTGGAGGGAAATCCCCTTTCACCGATAAACTCATCTTT
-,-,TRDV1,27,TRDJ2,CALGEHRRPSRTLGGSAPILLTAQLFF,TGTGCTCTTGGGGAACATCGCCGGCCTTCTCGTACTCTTGGGGGTTCCGCCCCTATCCTGTTGACAGCACAACTCTTCTTT
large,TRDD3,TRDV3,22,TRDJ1,CAFRALLLPPGEYGGYYGKLIF,TGTGCCTTTAGAGCCCTACTTCTACCTCCTGGGGAGTATGGGGGATATTACGGTAAACTCATCTTT
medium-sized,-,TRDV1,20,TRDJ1,CALGELAFLRDWGISDKLIF,TGTGCTCTTGGGGAATTAGCCTTCCTACGAGACTGGGGGATTTCCGATAAACTCATCTTT
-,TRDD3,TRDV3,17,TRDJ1,CAFSGGYAREGTDKLIF,TGTGCCTTTTCTGGGGGATACGCGAGGGAGGGGACCGATAAACTCATCTTT
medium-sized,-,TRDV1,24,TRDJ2,CALGEPDIPTPFYWGLYVTAQLFF,TGTGCTCTTGGGGAACCCGACATTCCTACTCCTTTCTACTGGGGCCTTTATGTGACAGCACAACTCTTCTTT
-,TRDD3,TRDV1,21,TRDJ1,CALGEGSSPLGDTLYTDKLIF,TGTGCTCTTGGGGAGGGGTCCTCTCCGCTGGGGGATACGCTTTACACCGATAAACTCATCTTT
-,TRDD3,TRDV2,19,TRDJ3,CACDTVLGGSSWDTRQMFF,TGTGCCTGTGACACCGTACTGGGGGGCAGCTCCTGGGACACCCGACAGATGTTTTTC
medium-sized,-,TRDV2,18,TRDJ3,CACDRVETSSWDTRQMFF,TGTGCCTGTGACAGAGTAGAGACCAGCTCCTGGGACACCCGACAGATGTTTTTC
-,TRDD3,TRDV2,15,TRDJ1,CACDKEMGDGDKLIF,TGTGCCTGTGACAAAGAAATGGGGGACGGCGATAAACTCATCTTT
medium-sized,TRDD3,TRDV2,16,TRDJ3,CACDAITGGSTRQMFF,TGTGCCTGTGACGCCATTACTGGGGGATCCACCCGACAGATGTTTTTC
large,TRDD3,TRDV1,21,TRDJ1,CALGELFPRGYAVRYTDKLIF,TGTGCTCTTGGGGAACTATTCCCCCGGGGATACGCGGTAAGGTACACCGATAAACTCATCTTT
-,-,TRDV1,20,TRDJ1,CALGEALPPFFPALTDKLIF,TGTGCTCTTGGGGAAGCGCTCCCTCCTTTTTTTCCTGCCCTTACCGATAAACTCATCTTT
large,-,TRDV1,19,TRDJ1,CALGESPNGRRPTTDKLIF,TGTGCTCTTGGGGAATCCCCTAATGGTAGGAGGCCCACGACCGATAAACTCATCTTT
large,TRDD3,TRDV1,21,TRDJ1,CALGEVSPKLGDTKPTDKLIF,TGTGCTCTTGGGGAAGTGTCCCCTAAACTGGGGGATACTAAACCCACCGATAAACTCATCTTT
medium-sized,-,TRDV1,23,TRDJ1,CALGGPAFLRAGGCYTHTDKLIF,TGTGCTCTTGGGGGTCCGGCCTTCCTACGTGCTGGGGGATGTTATACCCACACCGATAAACTCATCTTT
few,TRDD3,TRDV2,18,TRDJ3,CACSYWGFLPWDTRQMFF,TGTGCCTGTTCGTACTGGGGGTTTCTCCCCTGGGACACCCGACAGATGTTTTTC
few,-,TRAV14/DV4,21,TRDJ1,CAMREGPHFFIGSWDTDKLIF,TGTGCAATGAGAGAAGGCCCCCACTTTTTTATAGGTAGTTGGGACACCGATAAACTCATCTTT
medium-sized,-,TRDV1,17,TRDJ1,CALGELSAGTQGNKLIF,TGTGCTCTTGGGGAACTTAGTGCCGGTACGCAAGGGAATAAACTCATCTTT
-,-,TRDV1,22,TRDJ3,CALGETRPTAARSSWDTRQMFF,TGTGCTCTTGGGGAAACCCGTCCTACGGCTGCACGGAGCTCCTGGGACACCCGACAGATGTTTTTC
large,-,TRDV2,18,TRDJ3,CACDTMDGSSWDTRQMFF,TGTGCCTGTGACACCATGGACGGATCCTCCTGGGACACCCGACAGATGTTTTTC